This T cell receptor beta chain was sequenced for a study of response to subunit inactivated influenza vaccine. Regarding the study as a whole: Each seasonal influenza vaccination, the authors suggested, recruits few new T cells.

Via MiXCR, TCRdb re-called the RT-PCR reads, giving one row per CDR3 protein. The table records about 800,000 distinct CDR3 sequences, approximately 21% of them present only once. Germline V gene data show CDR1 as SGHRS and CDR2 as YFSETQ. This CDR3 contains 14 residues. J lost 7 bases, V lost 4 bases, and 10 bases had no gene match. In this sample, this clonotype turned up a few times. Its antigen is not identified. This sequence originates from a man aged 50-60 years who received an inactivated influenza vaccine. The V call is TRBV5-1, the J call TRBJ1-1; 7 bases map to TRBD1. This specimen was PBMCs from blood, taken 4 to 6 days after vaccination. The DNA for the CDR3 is TGCGCCAGCAGCACAGGGGTTGGGATAGATGAAGCTTTCTTT. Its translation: CASSTGVGIDEAFF.